The T cell receptor (beta chain) under discussion was sequenced for a study of neurological immune-mediated disorders (dated by TCRdb to the late 2010s). The study in broad terms: Peripheral blood TCR-beta repertoires from patients with HTLV-I-associated myelopathy (HAM/TSP), patients with multiple sclerosis, and healthy controls were compared in the study using UMI-based sequencing. Longitudinal samples, technical triplicates and paired sorted CD4+ and CD8+ T-cell subsets, alongside PBMC samples, were included among the roughly 100 TCR-beta libraries. The cohort was made up of about 66 subjects, consisting of some 15 HAM/TSP patients, some 34 multiple sclerosis patients and some 20 healthy controls.

This clonotype occurred many times. Its antigen is not yet known. It has no much larger one-base neighbor in the sample; base qualities were not kept. The healthy controls were volunteers from a blood bank in Maryland, USA. For the unsorted PBMC libraries, 2 million PBMCs were stored in RNAlater at -80 degrees C until RNA extraction and were used to generate the libraries. Peripheral blood was subjected to Ficoll-Hypaque density gradient centrifugation to isolate PBMCs, which were then cryopreserved in liquid nitrogen. On the study overall, not on this receptor specifically: No identical CDR3 amino acid sequences were found to be shared among expanded clones across subjects, suggesting that TCR-beta repertoires were private in all groups. TCR clonal expansion was highest in HAM/TSP patients and lowest in MS patients, with MS patients falling below even healthy controls.

cDNA was synthesized by template-switch 5'RACE using a primer carrying a 10-nucleotide random unique molecular identifier by which each TCR transcript was tagged. Every sequencing run covered 15-18 subjects and yielded more than 160 million TCR-beta sequences. Total RNA was extracted with the RNeasy kit. The KAPA Real-time Library Amplification kit was used to amplify TCR-beta VDJ regions with primers targeting the TCR constant region and the 5'RACE anchor. Sample indexes and Illumina adaptors were added in a first PCR, and a second PCR then increased library yield. After Ampure bead purification, the roughly 650 bp TCR product was size-selected on a 2% E-gel SizeSelection system. Before pooling, library quality was checked on a Bioanalyzer, concentration was measured with Qubit, and libraries were quantified with the Kapa Library Quantification kit. An Illumina HiSeq 2500 sequenced the libraries paired-end 2 x 150 bp. To increase sequence diversity, roughly 24-30% phiX was spiked into each library pool. Per the source publication's procedure: Quality-filtered reads were processed with the UMI-based MiGEC pipeline, which removed over 75% of raw TCR sequences during error correction. VDJ genes were aligned to IMGT germline references, and clonotypes were defined by unique CDR3 amino acid sequence plus V-J genes. Clonal expansion, Shannon diversity and CDR3 relatedness were evaluated with VDJtools (CalcPairwiseDistances, ClusterSamples), while phylogenetic trees were built in CLCbio workbench. Using coefficient-of-variation modelling across technical triplicates, the study counted a clone as expanded if it had at least 8 unique UMIs. The public reads were reprocessed in TCRdb via fastp at Q25 and MiXCR, keeping in-frame beta chains. Records with the same CDR3 protein are collapsed into one entry carrying the most frequent genes and DNA. The V and J calls and clone size are TCRdb's, not the authors'. The sample profile shows roughly 32,000 distinct CDR3 sequences; about 15% of them were found once. The biggest ten clones account for 25% to 30% of the sample.

V and J lose 2 bases and 3 bases, and a span of 12 bases separates them. The CDR3 covers 14 residues, taking in both the cysteine and the phenylalanine. Only the CDR3 DNA is retained, 42 bases long and in frame from the first base. As encoded in the germline V gene, CDR1 is SGHRS while CDR2 is YFSETQ. The chain is encoded by TRBV5-1 joined to TRBJ2-7; possibly the D gene is TRBD1, per 6 matching bases. The source material was PBMCs. This receptor was taken from a man between 65 and 85 years old in good health. Here the CDR3 is given as CASSLIPDSYEQYF. The bases are TGCGCCAGCAGCTTAATACCGGACAGCTACGAGCAGTACTTC.